This is a list of T cell receptor beta chains from one sample in a study of blood T cell repertoires in COVID-19. Libraries were prepared by immunoSEQ multiplex PCR; TCRdb keeps only in-frame clonotypes and omits some of them. Altogether about 150,000 clones are present, 80% to 90% being singletons, with the ten largest covering around 8%. The source material was peripheral blood. Receptor source: a woman aged 55 to 70 with COVID-19, enrolled during active disease. CDR3s include the opening cysteine and the closing phenylalanine or tryptophan. A D gene is named only where the DNA matches it firmly. Clone size appears in some rows only: once, few, many, or a class for an expanded clone.

d_gene	v_gene	abundance	j_gene	CDR3aa	CDR3nt
.	TRBV7-2	.	TRBJ1-1	CASSLSRVNTEAFF	TGTGCCAGCAGCTTATCCAGGGTGAACACTGAAGCTTTCTTT
TRBD1	TRBV9	.	TRBJ1-1	CASSRQGTWNTEAFF	TGTGCCAGCAGCCGACAGGGGACCTGGAACACTGAAGCTTTCTTT
TRBD1	TRBV24-1	.	TRBJ1-2	CATSEGQGAYGYTF	TGTGCCACCAGTGAGGGACAGGGGGCCTATGGCTACACCTTC
.	TRBV12-3/TRBV12-4	.	TRBJ1-1	CASSLDGTTEAFF	TGTGCCAGCAGTTTAGATGGCACGACTGAAGCTTTCTTT
.	TRBV6-5	.	TRBJ1-1	CASSTGIGEGTEAFF	TGTGCCAGCAGTACAGGGATCGGGGAGGGGACTGAAGCTTTCTTT
.	TRBV12-3/TRBV12-4	.	TRBJ1-2	CASSLLRGYTF	TGTGCCAGCAGTTTATTGAGGGGCTACACCTTC
TRBD1	TRBV5-1	.	TRBJ1-6	CASSLETGAYSPLHF	TGCGCCAGCAGCCTGGAAACAGGGGCTTATTCACCCCTCCACTTT
.	TRBV6-1	.	TRBJ2-7	CASSEAYRSEQYF	TGTGCCAGCAGTGAAGCCTACAGGAGCGAGCAGTACTTC
.	TRBV6-5	.	TRBJ1-2	CASSIGWRAAYGYTF	TGTGCCAGCAGCATCGGCTGGAGGGCAGCCTATGGCTACACCTTC
TRBD1	TRBV19	.	TRBJ2-1	CASSIVAGTGSREQFF	TGTGCCAGTAGTATAGTCGCCGGGACAGGGTCACGGGAGCAGTTCTTC
.	TRBV30	.	TRBJ2-7	CAWSFDRLYEQYF	TGTGCCTGGAGTTTCGACAGGCTCTACGAGCAGTACTTC
TRBD2	TRBV9	.	TRBJ2-7	CASSAGGSHYEQYF	TGTGCCAGCAGCGCGGGGGGTTCTCACTACGAGCAGTACTTC
.	TRBV7-6	few	TRBJ1-2	CASSLQGPLGYGYTF	TGTGCCAGCAGCTTACAGGGGCCACTCGGCTATGGCTACACCTTC
.	TRBV10-3	.	TRBJ2-7	CAISERGPKKEQYF	TGTGCCATCAGTGAGCGCGGTCCGAAGAAGGAGCAGTACTTC
.	TRBV5-1	.	TRBJ2-3	CASSADLQGTDTQYF	TGCGCCAGCAGCGCGGATCTTCAGGGGACAGATACGCAGTATTTT
.	TRBV19	many	TRBJ1-1	CASSIQGRGTEAFF	TGTGCCAGTAGTATACAGGGGCGCGGCACTGAAGCTTTCTTT
.	TRBV12-3/TRBV12-4	.	TRBJ2-2	CASSLLLGELFF	TGTGCCAGCAGTTTACTTCTCGGGGAGCTGTTTTTT
TRBD2	TRBV15	once	TRBJ2-5	CATSRIQAGGEETQYF	TGTGCCACCAGCAGAATTCAAGCGGGGGGTGAGGAGACCCAGTACTTC
.	TRBV7-2	.	TRBJ2-5	CASSFRRGQETQYF	TGTGCCAGCAGCTTTAGGAGGGGCCAAGAGACCCAGTACTTC
.	TRBV28	.	TRBJ1-1	CASHGGGTEAFF	TGTGCCAGCCACGGGGGAGGCACTGAAGCTTTCTTT
TRBD1	TRBV18	.	TRBJ2-5	CASSQTGTGLETQYF	TGTGCCAGCTCACAAACCGGGACAGGGTTAGAGACCCAGTACTTC
.	TRBV30	.	TRBJ1-3	CAWNRFGNTIYF	TGTGCCTGGAATAGATTCGGAAACACCATATATTTT
TRBD1	TRBV7-2	few	TRBJ2-3	CASSSDRPTDTQYF	TGTGCCAGCAGCTCGGACAGGCCGACAGATACGCAGTATTTT
.	TRBV27	.	TRBJ1-1	CASSPYRARPEAFF	TGTGCCAGCAGCCCTTACAGGGCTCGGCCTGAAGCTTTCTTT
TRBD1	TRBV30	.	TRBJ1-1	CAWRQGLAEAFF	TGTGCCTGGAGACAGGGGTTGGCTGAAGCTTTCTTT
TRBD1	TRBV2	.	TRBJ1-2	CASSGYDRDYGYTF	TGTGCCAGCAGTGGTTATGACAGGGACTATGGCTACACCTTC
TRBD2	TRBV5-1	.	TRBJ2-7	CASRLAGPTYEQYF	TGCGCCAGCCGTCTAGCGGGGCCAACCTACGAGCAGTACTTC
.	TRBV7-8	.	TRBJ1-5	CASSLGGQPQHF	TGTGCCAGCAGCTTAGGAGGTCAGCCCCAGCATTTT
.	TRBV6-2/TRBV6-3	.	TRBJ1-2	CASSPGGAGNYGYTF	TGTGCCAGCAGTCCGGGAGGGGCTGGGAACTATGGCTACACCTTC
.	TRBV4-2	once	TRBJ2-5	CASSAASQGKETQYF	TGTGCCAGCAGCGCAGCGTCACAGGGTAAAGAGACCCAGTACTTC
.	TRBV11-3	.	TRBJ2-2	CASRDRNTGELFF	TGTGCCAGCAGGGACAGGAACACCGGGGAGCTGTTTTTT
TRBD1	TRBV5-1	.	TRBJ2-7	CASSPQGVSYEQYF	TGCGCCAGCAGCCCACAGGGGGTCTCCTACGAGCAGTACTTC
TRBD1	TRBV29-1	.	TRBJ1-3	CSVARTGTRSGNTIYF	TGCAGCGTTGCGAGGACAGGGACCCGCTCTGGAAACACCATATATTTT
.	TRBV6-5	.	TRBJ1-2	CASSPGFGYGYTF	TGTGCCAGCAGCCCAGGGTTCGGCTATGGCTACACCTTC
.	TRBV20-1	.	TRBJ2-5	CSADREPKYF	TGCAGTGCGGACCGGGAGCCTAAGTACTTC
TRBD2	TRBV24-1	once	TRBJ2-1	CATSGSRGLAGVNEQFF	TGTGCCACCAGTGGGTCTAGAGGGCTAGCGGGGGTCAATGAGCAGTTCTTC
.	TRBV29-1	.	TRBJ2-3	CSVPQGGSDTQYF	TGCAGCGTTCCCCAGGGAGGATCAGATACGCAGTATTTT
.	TRBV11-2	.	TRBJ1-2	CASTTGRGGYGYTF	TGTGCCAGCACCACCGGGAGGGGAGGGTATGGCTACACCTTC
.	TRBV2	.	TRBJ2-2	CASSLGVRNTGELFF	TGTGCCAGCTCCCTAGGGGTACGGAACACCGGGGAGCTGTTTTTT
TRBD1	TRBV5-4	.	TRBJ2-5	CASSLRTGSETQYF	TGTGCCAGCAGCTTGAGGACAGGGAGCGAGACCCAGTACTTC
.	TRBV25-1	.	TRBJ2-2	CASSAQNTGELFF	TGTGCCAGCAGTGCACAGAACACCGGGGAGCTGTTTTTT
.	TRBV11-1	.	TRBJ1-2	CASSRGGNYGYTF	TGTGCCAGCAGCCGCGGGGGAAACTATGGCTACACCTTC
TRBD1	TRBV30	.	TRBJ1-1	CAWRGFGQGGNTEAFF	TGTGCCTGGAGGGGATTCGGACAGGGTGGGAACACTGAAGCTTTCTTT
.	TRBV27	.	TRBJ1-1	CATQKQGQTEAFF	TGTGCCACCCAAAAACAGGGCCAAACTGAAGCTTTCTTT
TRBD1	TRBV3-1/TRBV3-2	.	TRBJ2-2	CASSQEGNRGALDTGELFF	TGTGCCAGCAGCCAAGAGGGCAACAGGGGCGCTCTAGACACCGGGGAGCTGTTTTTT
TRBD1	TRBV19	.	TRBJ1-2	CASSIRDRSINGYTF	TGTGCCAGTAGTATAAGGGACAGAAGTATCAATGGCTACACCTTC
.	TRBV30	once	TRBJ1-2	CAWRSYGYTF	TGTGCCTGGAGGAGCTATGGCTACACCTTC
.	TRBV6-2/TRBV6-3	.	TRBJ2-1	CASSYGRGLEQFF	TGTGCCAGCAGTTACGGTCGGGGACTTGAGCAGTTCTTC
TRBD1	TRBV7-9	few	TRBJ1-3	CASSLALGQGKNTIYF	TGTGCCAGCAGCTTAGCTCTGGGACAGGGCAAAAACACCATATATTTT
TRBD1	TRBV29-1	.	TRBJ2-3	CSVLTRTGEGDTQYF	TGCAGCGTCCTTACTCGGACAGGGGAGGGAGATACGCAGTATTTT
TRBD1	TRBV2	.	TRBJ2-3	CASSSDRFSTDTQYF	TGTGCCAGCAGCTCGGACAGGTTCAGCACAGATACGCAGTATTTT
TRBD2	TRBV11-2	.	TRBJ2-1	CASSPRLAGSYNEQFF	TGTGCCAGCAGCCCCCGACTAGCGGGGTCCTACAATGAGCAGTTCTTC
TRBD1	TRBV5-1	.	TRBJ1-2	CASSVQGADYGYTF	TGCGCCAGCAGCGTACAGGGGGCGGACTATGGCTACACCTTC
.	TRBV5-5	.	TRBJ2-3	CASSLMRLAPDTQYF	TGTGCCAGCAGCTTAATGAGGCTGGCACCAGATACGCAGTATTTT
.	TRBV2	once	TRBJ1-1	CASRGFGVYTEAFF	TGTGCCAGCAGGGGGTTCGGGGTTTACACTGAAGCTTTCTTT